The 2 T cell receptor beta chains presented below share a single source sample, sequenced in a study of technical replicates of blood from four donors. Here immunoSEQ multiplex PCR was the method, and the copy in TCRdb shows in-frame clones only, minus some. The repertoire holds 87,000 or so clones, with approximately 95% as singletons. What was sequenced was T cells isolated from PBMCs. All receptors come from a human donor in good health.

V and J are TRBV7-9 and TRBJ1-4, with no clear D. CDR1 and CDR2 (germline): SEHNR, FQNEAQ (reference sequence). This CDR3 contains 14 residues. V was trimmed by 5 bases and J by 5 bases, leaving 12 bases between them. The CDR3 DNA sequence: TGTGCCAGCAGCCCTGAGGGATCCAATGAAAAACTGTTTTTT. Protein product: CASSPEGSNEKLFF.

This chain links TRBV4-3 with TRBJ2-7, with TRBD2 identical over 9 bases. Trimming cost V 1 base and J 0 bases; bases outside gene matches: 1. This CDR3 is built from 15 residues. The germline gives CDR1 LGHNA, CDR2 YSLEER. The CDR3, as DNA: TGCGCCAGCAGCCAAGGACTAGCGGCCTCCTACGAGCAGTACTTC. It specifies CASSQGLAASYEQYF.